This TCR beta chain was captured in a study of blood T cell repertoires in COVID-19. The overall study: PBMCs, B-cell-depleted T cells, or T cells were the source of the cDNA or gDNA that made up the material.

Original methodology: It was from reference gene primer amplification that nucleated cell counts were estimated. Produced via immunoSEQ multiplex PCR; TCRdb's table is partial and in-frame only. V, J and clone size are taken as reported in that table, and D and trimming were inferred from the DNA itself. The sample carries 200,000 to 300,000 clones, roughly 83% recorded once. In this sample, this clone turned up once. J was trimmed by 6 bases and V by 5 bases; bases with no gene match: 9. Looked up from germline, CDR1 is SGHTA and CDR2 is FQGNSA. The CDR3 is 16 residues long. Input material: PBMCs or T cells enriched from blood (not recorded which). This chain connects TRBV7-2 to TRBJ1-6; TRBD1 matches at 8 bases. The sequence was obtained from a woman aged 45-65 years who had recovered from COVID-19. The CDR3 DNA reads TGTGCCAGCAGCCCCCGACAGGGGTTTTTTAATTCACCCCTCCACTTT. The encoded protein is CASSPRQGFFNSPLHF.